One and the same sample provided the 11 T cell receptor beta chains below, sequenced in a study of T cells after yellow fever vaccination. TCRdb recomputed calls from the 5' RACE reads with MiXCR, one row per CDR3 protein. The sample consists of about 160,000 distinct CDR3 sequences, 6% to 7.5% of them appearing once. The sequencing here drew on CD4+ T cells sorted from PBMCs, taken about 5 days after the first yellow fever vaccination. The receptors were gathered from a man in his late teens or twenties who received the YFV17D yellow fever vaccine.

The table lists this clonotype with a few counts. The CDR3 protein is CASSSPDRGGETQYF. In DNA, the CDR3 is TGTGCCAGCAGCTCCCCGGACAGGGGCGGTGAGACCCAGTACTTC. This rearrangement joins TRBV7-2 to TRBJ2-5, with 9 bases identical to TRBD1. Looked up from germline, CDR1 is SGHTA and CDR2 is FQGNSA. The CDR3 extends over 15 amino acids. The J segment lost 5 bases and the V segment lost 4 bases, leaving 8 bases of the junction unmatched.

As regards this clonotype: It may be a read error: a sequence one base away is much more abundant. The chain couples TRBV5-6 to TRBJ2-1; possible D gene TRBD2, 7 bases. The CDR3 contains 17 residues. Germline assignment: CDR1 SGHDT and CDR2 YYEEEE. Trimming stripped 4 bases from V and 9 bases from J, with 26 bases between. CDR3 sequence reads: CASSLYRGGDLVIEQFF. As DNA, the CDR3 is TGTGCCAGCAGCCTCTACCGAGGGGGGGACCTAGTGATTGAGCAGTTCTTC.

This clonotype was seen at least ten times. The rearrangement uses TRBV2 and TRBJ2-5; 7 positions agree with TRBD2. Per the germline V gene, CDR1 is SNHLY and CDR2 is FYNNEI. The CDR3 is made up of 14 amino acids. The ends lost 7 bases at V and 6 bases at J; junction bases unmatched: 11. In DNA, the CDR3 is TGTGCCAGCACCTTTTGGGGGGGACCTCAGACCCAGTACTTC. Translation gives CASTFWGGPQTQYF.

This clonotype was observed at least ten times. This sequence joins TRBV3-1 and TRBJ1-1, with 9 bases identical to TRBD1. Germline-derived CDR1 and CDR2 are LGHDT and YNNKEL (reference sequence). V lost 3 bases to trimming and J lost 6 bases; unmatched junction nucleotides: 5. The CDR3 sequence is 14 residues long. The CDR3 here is CASSQRGQGAEAFF. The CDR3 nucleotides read TGTGCCAGCAGCCAGAGGGGACAGGGCGCTGAAGCTTTCTTT. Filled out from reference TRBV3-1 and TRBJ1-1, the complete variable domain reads DTAVSQTPKYLVTQMGNDKSIKCEQNLGHDTMYWYKQDSKKFLKIMFSYNNKELIINETVPNRFSPKSPDKAHLNLHINSLELGDSAVYFCASSQRGQGAEAFFGQGTRLTVV.

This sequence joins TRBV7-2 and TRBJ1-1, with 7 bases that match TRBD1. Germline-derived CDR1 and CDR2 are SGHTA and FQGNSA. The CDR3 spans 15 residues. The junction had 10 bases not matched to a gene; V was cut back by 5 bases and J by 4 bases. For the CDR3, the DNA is TGTGCCAGCAGCCGTGACAGGGACGGTCGCACTGAAGCTTTCTTT. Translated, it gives CASSRDRDGRTEAFF.

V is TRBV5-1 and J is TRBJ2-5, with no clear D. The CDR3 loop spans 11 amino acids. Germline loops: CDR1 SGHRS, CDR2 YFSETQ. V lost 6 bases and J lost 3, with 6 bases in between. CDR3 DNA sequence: TGCGCCAGCACTATAGAAGAGACCCAGTACTTC. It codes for CASTIEETQYF.

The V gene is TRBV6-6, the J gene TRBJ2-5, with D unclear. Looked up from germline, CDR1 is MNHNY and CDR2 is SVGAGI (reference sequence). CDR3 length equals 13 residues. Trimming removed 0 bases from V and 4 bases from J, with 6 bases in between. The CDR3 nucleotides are TGTGCCAGCAGTTACTCCCGTCGAGAGACCCAGTACTTC. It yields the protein CASSYSRRETQYF.

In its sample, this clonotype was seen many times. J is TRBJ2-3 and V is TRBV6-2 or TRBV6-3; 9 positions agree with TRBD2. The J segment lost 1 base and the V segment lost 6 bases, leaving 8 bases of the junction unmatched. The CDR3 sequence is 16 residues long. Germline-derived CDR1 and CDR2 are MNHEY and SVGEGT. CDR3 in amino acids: CASSPSKRGGTDTQYF. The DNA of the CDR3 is TGTGCCAGCAGCCCCTCGAAGCGGGGGGGCACAGATACGCAGTATTTT.

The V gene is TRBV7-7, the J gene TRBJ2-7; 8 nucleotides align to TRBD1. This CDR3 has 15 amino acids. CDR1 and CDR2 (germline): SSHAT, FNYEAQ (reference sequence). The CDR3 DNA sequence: TGTGCTAGCAGAAATACAGGGGGTAGCTCCTACGAGCAGTACGTC. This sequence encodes CASRNTGGSSYEQYV.

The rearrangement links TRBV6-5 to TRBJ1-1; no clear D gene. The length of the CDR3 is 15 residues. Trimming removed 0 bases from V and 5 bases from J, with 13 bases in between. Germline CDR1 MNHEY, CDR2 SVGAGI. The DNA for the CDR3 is TGTGCCAGCAGTTACTCGAGGTTAGGTAGGACTGAAGCTTTCTTT. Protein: CASSYSRLGRTEAFF.

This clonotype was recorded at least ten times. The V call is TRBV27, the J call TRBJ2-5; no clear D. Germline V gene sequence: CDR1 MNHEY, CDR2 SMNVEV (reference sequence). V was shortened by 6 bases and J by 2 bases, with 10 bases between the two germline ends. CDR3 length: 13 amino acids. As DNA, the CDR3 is TGTGCCAGCAGACCGACAAGACAAGAGACCCAGTACTTC. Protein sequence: CASRPTRQETQYF.